These 25 T cell receptor beta chains were sequenced from one sample in a study of T cell responses to AZD1222 COVID-19 vaccine. The assay was immunoSEQ multiplex PCR, and TCRdb's table has in-frame clones only and misses some. The sample holds some 170,000 clones; about 90% are singletons and the top ten take roughly 4.5%. This sample comprised peripheral blood, obtained on day 0 of MenACWY control vaccination. These receptors all come from an adult in good health.

This clone was detected once. The chain employs TRBV11-2 and TRBJ1-6, with TRBD1 matching 8 bases. After removal of 0 bases from V and 7 bases from J, the junction contained 8 bases not matched to a gene. This CDR3 contains 17 residues. The germline V gene has CDR1 SGHAT and CDR2 FQNNGV. The CDR3 coding sequence is TGTGCCAGCAGCTTAGATAGAACAGGGGGTTACAATTCACCCCTCCACTTT. It is translated as CASSLDRTGGYNSPLHF.

The rearrangement links TRBV9 to TRBJ1-1; TRBD1 matches 7 bases. The CDR3 consists of 14 residues. Unmatched junction bases numbered 15, after V lost 5 bases and J lost 11 bases. CDR1 SGDLS and CDR2 YYNGEE come from the germline V gene. In DNA, the CDR3 is TGTGCCAGCAGTTCCCGACAGGGTAGGGGGGAGGCTTTCTTT. Protein product: CASSSRQGRGEAFF.

This chain links TRBV27 with TRBJ1-2; D is undetermined. Looked up from germline, CDR1 is MNHEY and CDR2 is SMNVEV (reference sequence). Trimming removed 0 bases at V and 4 bases at J, with 12 bases between. The CDR3 spans 15 residues. The DNA of the CDR3 is TGTGCCAGCAGTTTATCTCTAGGGCGGACCTATGGCTACACCTTC. It is translated as CASSLSLGRTYGYTF.

The V call is TRBV4-3, the J call TRBJ2-4; D gene uncertain. CDR1 is LGHNA, CDR2 YSLEER, per germline. Trimming cost V 0 bases and J 1 base, with 4 bases left between them. This CDR3 has 14 residues. CDR3 region: CASSQDPAKNIQYF. CDR3 nucleotides: TGCGCCAGCAGCCAAGATCCGGCCAAAAACATTCAGTACTTC.

V is TRBV27 and J is TRBJ2-3; D remains unclear. V lost 5 bases and J lost 2, with 2 bases in between. The V gene's germline CDR1 is MNHEY and CDR2 SMNVEV (reference sequence). This CDR3 is 11 amino acids long. In nucleotides, the CDR3 is TGTGCCAGCAGTACCACAGATACGCAGTATTTT. Its translation: CASSTTDTQYF.

The gene calls are TRBV27 and TRBJ1-6, with D unresolved. Trimming removed 6 bases at V and 8 bases at J, with 11 bases between. The CDR3 is 13 residues long. The germline V gene has CDR1 MNHEY and CDR2 SMNVEV (reference sequence). CDR3 DNA: TGTGCCAGCAGCGTGTATATGGATTCACCCCTCCACTTT. It encodes CASSVYMDSPLHF.

The CDR3 protein is CASSFSYEQYF. CDR3 coding DNA: TGTGCCAGCAGTTTTTCTTACGAGCAGTACTTC. The chain employs TRBV28 and TRBJ2-7, with D hard to call. The CDR3 has 11 residues. The V end lost 3 bases, the J end lost 4 bases, and 4 bases lay between the germline ends. Germline V gene lookup returns CDR1 MDHEN and CDR2 SYDVKM.

The chain has TRBV15 and TRBJ2-2, with TRBD1 matching 9 bases. This CDR3 has 13 amino acids. Per germline, CDR1 LNHNV and CDR2 YYDKDF (reference sequence). The V and J ends lost 3 bases and 8 bases, in that order; junction bases with no gene match: 1. CDR3 coding DNA: TGTGCCACCAGCAGGGACAGGGGTGGGGAGCTGTTTTTT. This codes for CATSRDRGGELFF.

The J gene is TRBJ2-1, the V gene TRBV6-2 or TRBV6-3; D remains ambiguous. The CDR3 has 14 residues. V shed 0 bases and J shed 9 bases, with 12 bases lying between them. Germline V gene sequence: CDR1 MNHEY, CDR2 SVGEGT. CDR3 region: CASSYSTSQGEQFF. DNA for the CDR3: TGTGCCAGCAGTTACTCGACCAGCCAAGGTGAGCAGTTCTTC.

The chain is built from TRBV3-1 (or the pseudogene TRBV3-2) and TRBJ2-2; D may be TRBD2 (6 bases). Germline V gene lookup returns CDR1 LGHDT and CDR2 YNNKEL (reference sequence). Trimming cost V 3 bases and J 0 bases, with 14 bases left between them. The CDR3 contains 17 residues. CDR3 protein: CASSHSAGRSNTGELFF. CDR3 bases: TGTGCCAGCAGCCATTCGGCAGGGAGGTCGAACACCGGGGAGCTGTTTTTT.

The rearrangement joins TRBV19 to TRBJ2-4, with 7 bases fitting TRBD1. Germline V gives CDR1 LNHDA, CDR2 SQIVND (reference sequence). The CDR3 has 13 residues. V lost 6 bases, J lost 5 bases, and 4 bases stayed unmatched. The CDR3 DNA follows: TGTGCCAGTAGCCCTACAGGGGAAAACATTCAGTACTTC. It yields the protein CASSPTGENIQYF. The full variable domain, its missing parts supplied by reference TRBV19 and TRBJ2-4, is DGGITQSPKYLFRKEGQNVTLSCEQNLNHDAMYWYRQDPGQGLRLIYYSQIVNDFQKGDIAEGYSVSREKKESFPLTVTSAQKNPTAFYLCASSPTGENIQYFGAGTRLSVL.

The chain uses TRBV12-3 or TRBV12-4 and TRBJ2-5; D might be TRBD2 (6 bases). The CDR3 runs to 13 residues. Trimming took 3 bases from V and 5 from J, leaving 10 bases between them. CDR3 sequence (DNA): TGTGCCAGCAGTTTCAGCGGGTGGGAGACCCAGTACTTC. This sequence encodes CASSFSGWETQYF.

This chain joins TRBV5-1 and TRBJ2-7; possibly TRBD1 for D (5 bases). Looked up from germline, CDR1 is SGHRS and CDR2 is YFSETQ. This CDR3 spans 15 amino acids. The V end lost 0 bases, the J end lost 5 bases, and 15 bases lay between the germline ends. CDR3 region: CASSLETGGYHEQYF. As DNA, the CDR3 is TGCGCCAGCAGCTTGGAAACAGGCGGCTATCACGAGCAGTACTTC.

V is TRBV19 and J is TRBJ1-4, with D possibly being TRBD1 (5 bases). Trimming pared 4 bases from V and 5 bases from J, leaving 5 bases between. Germline V gives CDR1 LNHDA, CDR2 SQIVND (reference sequence). CDR3 size: 12 residues. The CDR3 DNA sequence: TGTGCCAGTAGTAAGGGGAATGAAAAACTGTTTTTT. Amino acid sequence: CASSKGNEKLFF.

This clone was seen a handful of times. The chain recombines TRBV19 with TRBJ1-4; D is ambiguous. The CDR3 consists of 15 residues. Germline lookup yields CDR1 LNHDA and CDR2 SQIVND (reference sequence). Trimming left V 4 bases short and J 5 bases short, with 14 bases between. The CDR3 bases are TGTGCCAGTAGTACTGTGAGCGCCCTGAATGAAAAACTGTTTTTT. It yields the protein CASSTVSALNEKLFF.

The table lists this clone with a count of one. The genes are TRBV4-2 and TRBJ2-3, with a possible D match to TRBD1 (6 bases). V lost 0 bases and J 8 bases, leaving 12 bases between the germline ends. Germline V gives CDR1 LGHNA, CDR2 YNFKEQ. This CDR3 has 14 amino acids. The CDR3 nucleotides are TGTGCCAGCAGCCAAGAAGGGGGTATAGGTACGCAGTATTTT. Amino acids: CASSQEGGIGTQYF.

The chain employs TRBV28 and TRBJ1-2; D gene unclear. The CDR3 contains 13 residues. The germline V gene has CDR1 MDHEN and CDR2 SYDVKM. Trimming removed 7 bases at V and 0 bases at J, with 9 bases between. DNA of the CDR3: TGTGCCAGCATCCCAAGCGCTAACTATGGCTACACCTTC. Translating it yields CASIPSANYGYTF.

This chain uses TRBV5-4 with TRBJ2-7; 12 bases fit TRBD2. Losses at the gene ends were 4 bases for V and 4 bases for J; bases not matched to a gene: 6. The CDR3 has 15 residues. Germline CDR1 reads SGHNT; CDR2 reads YYREEE (reference sequence). The CDR3 bases are TGTGCCAGCAGCCATACCGGGACTAGCGGGTACGAGCAGTACTTC. It specifies CASSHTGTSGYEQYF.

The chain recombines TRBV6-5 with TRBJ1-2; tentatively, D is TRBD1 (6 bases). This CDR3 is 15 amino acids long. The V and J ends lost 7 bases and 2 bases respectively, with 17 bases between them. Germline CDR1 reads MNHEY; CDR2 reads SVGAGI. CDR3 amino acids: CASTGPGEANYGYTF. The CDR3 bases are TGTGCCAGCACCGGACCAGGGGAGGCCAACTATGGCTACACCTTC.

This clone was recorded a few times. Other DNA sequences within the sample encode an identical CDR3. V and J are TRBV5-1 and TRBJ1-2; D ambiguous. Germline V gene sequence: CDR1 SGHRS, CDR2 YFSETQ. The germline V and J ends were trimmed by 0 bases and 2 bases, with 8 bases remaining between them. The CDR3 consists of 14 residues. Here the CDR3 reads CASSLDGGNYGYTF. CDR3 bases: TGCGCCAGCAGCTTGGATGGAGGGAACTATGGCTACACCTTC. Filled out from reference TRBV5-1 and TRBJ1-2, the complete variable domain reads KAGVTQTPRYLIKTRGQQVTLSCSPISGHRSVSWYQQTPGQGLQFLFEYFSETQRNKGNFPGRFSGRQFSNSRSEMNVSTLELGDSALYLCASSLDGGNYGYTFGSGTRLTVV.

The V and J genes are TRBV7-9 and TRBJ1-1, with a possible D match to TRBD1 (5 bases). The CDR3 contains 17 residues. Germline V gene data show CDR1 as SEHNR and CDR2 as FQNEAQ (reference sequence). Trimming removed 0 bases from V and 0 bases from J, with 14 bases in between. This CDR3 is CASSLAWGLKVNTEAFF. In nucleotides, the CDR3 is TGTGCCAGCAGCTTAGCCTGGGGCTTAAAGGTGAACACTGAAGCTTTCTTT.

This chain connects TRBV20-1 to TRBJ1-6; perhaps TRBD1 as D (6 bases). CDR3 size: 15 residues. Deletions cut 3 bases from V and 9 bases from J, with 18 bases between. CDR1 and CDR2 (germline): DFQATT, SNEGSKA (reference sequence). CDR3: CSASPWGGEVSPLHF. DNA of the CDR3: TGCAGTGCTAGTCCCTGGGGGGGCGAAGTTTCACCCCTCCACTTT.

The V call is TRBV7-9, the J call TRBJ2-5; D may be TRBD1 or TRBD2 (6 bases each). Germline V lookup: CDR1 SEHNR, CDR2 FQNEAQ (reference sequence). The length of the CDR3 is 16 residues. V was shortened by 5 bases and J by 4 bases, with 20 bases between the two germline ends. The CDR3 region is CASSPPLGGISETQYF. The CDR3 nucleotides read TGTGCCAGCAGCCCGCCGTTAGGGGGGATTTCAGAGACCCAGTACTTC. The full variable domain, its missing parts supplied by reference TRBV7-9 and TRBJ2-5, is DTGVSQNPRHKITKRGQNVTFRCDPISEHNRLYWYRQTLGQGPEFLTYFQNEAQLEKSRLLSDRFSAERPKGSFSTLEIQRTEQGDSAMYLCASSPPLGGISETQYFGPGTRLLVL.

The chain recombines TRBV5-8 with TRBJ2-7; D is tentatively TRBD1 or TRBD2 (5 bases each). Trimming stripped 4 bases from V and 2 bases from J, with 13 bases between. Germline CDR1 reads SGHTS; CDR2 reads YDEGEE. The CDR3 sequence is 14 residues long. The CDR3 nucleotides are TGTGCCAGCAGCCCGAGACGGGGCCCCTACGAGCAGTACTTC. The encoded protein is CASSPRRGPYEQYF.

The rearrangement uses TRBV9 and TRBJ2-3, with 7 bases that match TRBD1. The germline V gene has CDR1 SGDLS and CDR2 YYNGEE. V gave up 3 bases and J gave up 4 bases; unmatched junction bases: 11. This CDR3 comprises 16 residues. CDR3 nucleotide sequence: TGTGCCAGCAGCGCCGAGGGGGCTCACGTGGCAGATACGCAGTATTTT. Translation gives CASSAEGAHVADTQYF.